This T cell receptor beta chain originates from a study of post-analysis software for immune sequencing data. The study's findings and limits: Roughly five TRBV segments were more frequent in patients than controls; TRBV5-6, TRBV5-1 and TRBV20-1 belonged to this group. People with multiple sclerosis had a significantly lower normalized Chao1 diversity than controls did. Strong co-clustering by F measure was evident for samples that had been prepared in the same batch.

Unique molecular identifiers were carried by the TCR beta cDNA libraries. Out of roughly 0.85 to 11 million T cells, roughly 0.5 million cDNA molecules were generated. TCRdb re-called the PCR reads through MiXCR, storing one row per CDR3 protein. In the table there are 550,000 to 700,000 distinct CDR3 sequences, roughly 40% of which are singletons. Germline CDR1 and CDR2: SGHRS and YFSETQ. V lost 3 bases and J lost 2, with 11 bases in between. The CDR3 has 14 residues. This clonotype turned up a few times. Its target is not known. Sequenced material: blood. This rearrangement joins TRBV5-1 to TRBJ2-5; D unresolved. The sequence was collected from a girl between 5 and 17 years old with multiple sclerosis. This CDR3 is CASSWGNAQETQYF. The CDR3 DNA reads TGCGCCAGCAGCTGGGGTAACGCTCAAGAGACCCAGTACTTC.